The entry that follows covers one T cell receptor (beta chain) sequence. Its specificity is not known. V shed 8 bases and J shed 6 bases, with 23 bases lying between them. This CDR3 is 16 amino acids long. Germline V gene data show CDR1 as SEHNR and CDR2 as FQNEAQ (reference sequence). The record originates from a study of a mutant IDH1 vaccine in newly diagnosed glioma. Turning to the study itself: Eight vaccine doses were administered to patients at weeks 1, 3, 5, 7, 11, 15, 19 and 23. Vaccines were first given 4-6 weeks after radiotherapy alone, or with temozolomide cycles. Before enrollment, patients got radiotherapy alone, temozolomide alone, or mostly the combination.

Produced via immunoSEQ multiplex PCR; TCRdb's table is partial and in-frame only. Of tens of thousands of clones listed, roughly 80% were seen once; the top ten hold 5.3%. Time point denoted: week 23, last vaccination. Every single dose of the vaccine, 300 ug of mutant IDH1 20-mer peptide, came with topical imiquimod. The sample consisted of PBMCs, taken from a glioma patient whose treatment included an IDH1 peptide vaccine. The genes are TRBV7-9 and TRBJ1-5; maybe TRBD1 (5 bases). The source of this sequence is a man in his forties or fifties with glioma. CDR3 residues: CASAISGGAGGQPQHF. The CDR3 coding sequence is TGTGCCAGCGCCATAAGCGGTGGGGCAGGAGGTCAGCCCCAGCATTTT.